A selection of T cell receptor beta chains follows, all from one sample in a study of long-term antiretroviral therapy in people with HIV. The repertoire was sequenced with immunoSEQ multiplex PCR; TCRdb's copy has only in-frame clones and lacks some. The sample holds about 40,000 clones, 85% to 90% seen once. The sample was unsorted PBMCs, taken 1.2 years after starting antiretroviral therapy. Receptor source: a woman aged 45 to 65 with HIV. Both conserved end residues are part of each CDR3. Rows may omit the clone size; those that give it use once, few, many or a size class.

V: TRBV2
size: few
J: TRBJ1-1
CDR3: CASSEMRRVEDTEAFF

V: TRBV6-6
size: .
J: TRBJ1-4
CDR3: CASGFDRGKEKLFF

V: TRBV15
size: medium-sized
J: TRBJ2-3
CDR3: CATSRGGGATDTQYF

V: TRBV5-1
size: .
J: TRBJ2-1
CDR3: CASGEGAAYNEQFF

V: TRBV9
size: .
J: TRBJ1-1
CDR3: CASQRGMNTEAFF

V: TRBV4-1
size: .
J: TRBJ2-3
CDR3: CASSPTSGGAFSDTQYF

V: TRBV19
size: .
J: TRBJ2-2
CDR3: CASRGRSTGELFF

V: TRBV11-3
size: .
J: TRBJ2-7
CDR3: CASSLEQDRAFSYEQYF

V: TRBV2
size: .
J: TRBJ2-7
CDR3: CASKDASYEQYF

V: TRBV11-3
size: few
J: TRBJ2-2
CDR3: CASSLDRGGTGELFF

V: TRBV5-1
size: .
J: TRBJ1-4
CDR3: CASSVTGDEKLFF

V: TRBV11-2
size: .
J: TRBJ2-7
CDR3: CASSRQAQFYEQYF

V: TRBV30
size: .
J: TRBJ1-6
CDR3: CAWRRRVPRGISPLHF

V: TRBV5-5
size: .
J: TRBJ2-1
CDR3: CASSLVADLGNEQFF

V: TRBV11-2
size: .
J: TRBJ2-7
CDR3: CASSLDARAYEQYF

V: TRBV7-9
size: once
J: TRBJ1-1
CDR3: CASSLMGGVNTEAFF

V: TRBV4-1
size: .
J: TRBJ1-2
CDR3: CASSQDLGTGGLFNTF

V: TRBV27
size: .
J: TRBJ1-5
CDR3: CASSLIGQSNQPQHF

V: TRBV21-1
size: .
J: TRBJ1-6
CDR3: CASSKEDRGNTSPLHF

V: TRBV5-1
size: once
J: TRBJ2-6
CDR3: CASSFMSGQISGANVLTF

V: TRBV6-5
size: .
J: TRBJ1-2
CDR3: CASSQQGNYGYTF

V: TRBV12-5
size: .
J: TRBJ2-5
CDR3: CASGPSGDWGTQYF

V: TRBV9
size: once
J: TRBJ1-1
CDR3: CASSVGAGGSYTEAFF

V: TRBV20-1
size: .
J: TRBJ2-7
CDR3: CSASSRYEQYF

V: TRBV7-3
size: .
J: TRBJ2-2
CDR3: CASSLRSNTGELFF

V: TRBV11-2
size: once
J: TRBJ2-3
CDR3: CASSVSGGAGDTQYF

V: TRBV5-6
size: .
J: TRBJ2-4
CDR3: CASSLTGPGLKNIQYF

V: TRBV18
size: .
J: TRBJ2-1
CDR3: CASSPPPGQGLYNEQFF

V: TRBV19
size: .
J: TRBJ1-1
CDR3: CASSISTGNTEAFF

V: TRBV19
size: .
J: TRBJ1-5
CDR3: CASKVGDRSNQPQHF

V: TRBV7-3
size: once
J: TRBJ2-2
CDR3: CASSLEGRGTGELFF

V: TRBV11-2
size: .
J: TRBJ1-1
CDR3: CASSGESHGAFF

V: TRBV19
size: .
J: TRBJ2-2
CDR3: CASSRMGQENTGELFF

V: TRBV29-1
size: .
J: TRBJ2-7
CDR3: CSVAGGGEQYF

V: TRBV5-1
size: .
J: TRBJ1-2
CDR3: CASSLEGSAGYTF

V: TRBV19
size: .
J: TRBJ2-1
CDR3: CASSPGSYNEQFF